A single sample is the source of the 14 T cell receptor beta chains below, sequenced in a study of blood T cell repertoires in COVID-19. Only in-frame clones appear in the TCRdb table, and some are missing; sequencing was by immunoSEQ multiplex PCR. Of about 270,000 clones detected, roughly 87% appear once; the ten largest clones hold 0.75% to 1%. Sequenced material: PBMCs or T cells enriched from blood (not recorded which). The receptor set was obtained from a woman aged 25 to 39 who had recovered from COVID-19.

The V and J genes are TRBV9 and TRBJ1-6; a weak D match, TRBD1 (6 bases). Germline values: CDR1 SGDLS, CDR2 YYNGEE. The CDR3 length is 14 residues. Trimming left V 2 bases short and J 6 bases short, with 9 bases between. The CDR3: CASSVDSLNSPLHF. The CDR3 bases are TGTGCCAGCAGCGTGGACAGCCTTAATTCACCCCTCCACTTT.

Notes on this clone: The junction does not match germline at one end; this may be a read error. The CDR3 here is CASSLGDRINYGYTF. The DNA for the CDR3 is TGTGCTAGCAGCTTAGGGGACAGGATTAACTATGGCTACACCTTC. The chain carries TRBV7-7 and TRBJ1-2, with 8 bases matching TRBD1. Germline lookup yields CDR1 SSHAT and CDR2 FNYEAQ (reference sequence). This CDR3 contains 15 residues.

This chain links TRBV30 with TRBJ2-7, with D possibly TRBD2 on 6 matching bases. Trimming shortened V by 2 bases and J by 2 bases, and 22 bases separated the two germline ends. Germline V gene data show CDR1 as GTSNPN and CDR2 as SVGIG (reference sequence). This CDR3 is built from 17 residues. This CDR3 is CAWSLLFRGISAYEQYF. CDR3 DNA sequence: TGTGCCTGGAGTCTGTTATTCCGCGGGATATCAGCCTACGAGCAGTACTTC.

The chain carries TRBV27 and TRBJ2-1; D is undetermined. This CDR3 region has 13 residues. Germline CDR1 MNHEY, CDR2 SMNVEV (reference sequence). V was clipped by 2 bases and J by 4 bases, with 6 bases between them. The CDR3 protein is CASSLSVYNEQFF. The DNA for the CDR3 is TGTGCCAGCAGTTTAAGCGTATACAATGAGCAGTTCTTC.

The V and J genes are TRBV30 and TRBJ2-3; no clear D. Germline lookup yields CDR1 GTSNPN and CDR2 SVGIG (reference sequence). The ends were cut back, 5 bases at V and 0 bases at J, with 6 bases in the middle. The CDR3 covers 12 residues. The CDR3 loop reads CAWAQSTDTQYF. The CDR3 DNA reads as TGTGCCTGGGCCCAGAGCACAGATACGCAGTATTTT. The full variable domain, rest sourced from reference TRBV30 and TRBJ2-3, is SQTIHQWPATLVQPVGSPLSLECTVEGTSNPNLYWYRQAAGRGLQLLFYSVGIGQISSEVPQNLSASRPQDRQFILSSKKLLLSDSGFYLCAWAQSTDTQYFGPGTRLTVL.

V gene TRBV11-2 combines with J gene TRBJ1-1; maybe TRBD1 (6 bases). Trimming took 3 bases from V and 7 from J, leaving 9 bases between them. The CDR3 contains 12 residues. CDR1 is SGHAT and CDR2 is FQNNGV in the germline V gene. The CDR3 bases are TGTGCCAGCAGCTTCCGGACAGTTGAAGCTTTCTTT. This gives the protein CASSFRTVEAFF.

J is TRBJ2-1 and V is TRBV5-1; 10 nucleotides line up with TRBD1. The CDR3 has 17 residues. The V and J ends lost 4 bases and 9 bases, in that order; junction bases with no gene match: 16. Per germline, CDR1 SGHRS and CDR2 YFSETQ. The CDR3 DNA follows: TGCGCCAGCAGCGAGGAAATGACAGGGGGCCACAGCGGTGAGCAGTTCTTC. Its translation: CASSEEMTGGHSGEQFF.

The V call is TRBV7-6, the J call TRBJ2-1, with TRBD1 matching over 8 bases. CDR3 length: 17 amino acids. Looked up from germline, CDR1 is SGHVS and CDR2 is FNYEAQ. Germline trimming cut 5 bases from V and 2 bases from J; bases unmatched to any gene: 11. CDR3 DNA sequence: TGTGCCAGCAGCCCTCGGACAGGGTCCCTTCCCTACAATGAGCAGTTCTTC. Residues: CASSPRTGSLPYNEQFF.

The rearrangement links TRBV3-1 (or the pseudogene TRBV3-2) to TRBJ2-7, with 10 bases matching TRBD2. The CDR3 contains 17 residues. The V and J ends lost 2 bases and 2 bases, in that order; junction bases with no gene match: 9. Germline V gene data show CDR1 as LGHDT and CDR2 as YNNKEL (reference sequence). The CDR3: CASSQRLTSGRPYEQYF. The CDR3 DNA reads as TGTGCCAGCAGCCAACGCCTGACTAGCGGGCGCCCCTACGAGCAGTACTTC.

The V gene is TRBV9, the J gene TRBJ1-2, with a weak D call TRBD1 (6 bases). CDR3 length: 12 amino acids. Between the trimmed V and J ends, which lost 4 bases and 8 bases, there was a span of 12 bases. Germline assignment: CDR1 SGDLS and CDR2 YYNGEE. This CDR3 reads CASSSRQDGYTF. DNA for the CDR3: TGTGCCAGCAGCTCCCGACAGGACGGCTACACCTTC.

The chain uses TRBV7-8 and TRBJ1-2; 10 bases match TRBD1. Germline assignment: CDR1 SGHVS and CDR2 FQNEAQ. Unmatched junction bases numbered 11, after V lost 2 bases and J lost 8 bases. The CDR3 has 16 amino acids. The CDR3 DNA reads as TGTGCCAGCAGCTTAATATCCCGCGGACAGGGGGGAGGCTACACCTTC. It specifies CASSLISRGQGGGYTF.

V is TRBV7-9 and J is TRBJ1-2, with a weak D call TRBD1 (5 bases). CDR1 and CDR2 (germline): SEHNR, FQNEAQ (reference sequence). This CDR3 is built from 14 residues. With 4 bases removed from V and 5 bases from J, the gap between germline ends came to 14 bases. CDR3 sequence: CASSSGTGVYGYTF. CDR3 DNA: TGTGCCAGCAGCTCCGGGACTGGGGTGTATGGCTACACCTTC.

Here the CDR3 reads CASSQELAGGRSYEQYF. Here the CDR3 DNA reads TGTGCCAGCAGCCAAGAACTAGCGGGGGGGCGGTCCTACGAGCAGTACTTC. This sequence joins TRBV3-1 (or the pseudogene TRBV3-2) and TRBJ2-7, with 13 bases lining up with TRBD2. This CDR3 is built from 17 residues. Germline V gives CDR1 LGHDT, CDR2 YNNKEL (reference sequence). V shed 0 bases and J 1 base; nucleotides not matched to a gene: 3.

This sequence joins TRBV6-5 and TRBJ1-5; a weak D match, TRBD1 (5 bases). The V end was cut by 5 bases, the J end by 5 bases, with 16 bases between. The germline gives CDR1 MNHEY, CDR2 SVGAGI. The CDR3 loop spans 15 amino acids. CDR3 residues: CASSSTWGVHQPQHF. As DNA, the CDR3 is TGTGCCAGCAGTAGCACCTGGGGGGTCCATCAGCCCCAGCATTTT.